These T cell receptor beta chains were read from a single sample in a study of CD8 T cells in Susac syndrome. TCRdb ran MiXCR on the immunoSEQ multiplex PCR reads and lists one entry per CDR3 protein. This sample has more than 200,000 distinct CDR3 sequences, with approximately 92% found just once. The sequenced sample was CD4+ T cells from PBMCs. The receptors were gathered from a human donor with multiple sclerosis. The CDR3 runs from the conserved cysteine through the conserved F or W. Fields, in order: clone size, J gene, V gene, D gene, CDR3 DNA, CDR3 protein. D genes are given only for firm matches. Size values are once, few and many counts, or a class for expanded clones, and some rows have none.

clone size: .
J gene: TRBJ2-5
V gene: TRBV27
D gene: .
CDR3 DNA: TGTGCCAGCAGAAAGGACCGCGCCGGGGGACTTGGGGAGACCCAGTACTTC
CDR3 protein: CASRKDRAGGLGETQYF

clone size: .
J gene: TRBJ1-2
V gene: TRBV3-1
D gene: .
CDR3 DNA: TGTGCCAGCAGCCCTAGATCCTCCTATGGCTACACCTTC
CDR3 protein: CASSPRSSYGYTF

clone size: .
J gene: TRBJ1-2
V gene: TRBV28
D gene: .
CDR3 DNA: TGTGCCAGCAGTTTTGGGGCAGTAGGTAGCTACACCTTC
CDR3 protein: CASSFGAVGSYTF

clone size: .
J gene: TRBJ1-4
V gene: TRBV12-3/TRBV12-4
D gene: .
CDR3 DNA: TGTGCCAGCAGCCCCTTGGGCCCTCCAGAAAAACTGTTTTTT
CDR3 protein: CASSPLGPPEKLFF

clone size: .
J gene: TRBJ2-1
V gene: TRBV9
D gene: .
CDR3 DNA: TGTGCCAGCAGCCCTCGGGCGGTAAGCTCCTACAATGAGCAGTTCTTC
CDR3 protein: CASSPRAVSSYNEQFF

clone size: .
J gene: TRBJ1-1
V gene: TRBV4-1
D gene: .
CDR3 DNA: TGCGCCAGCAGCCACCCTTCGCGGGGGGTTACTGAAGCTTTCTTT
CDR3 protein: CASSHPSRGVTEAFF

clone size: .
J gene: TRBJ2-7
V gene: TRBV6-1
D gene: TRBD1
CDR3 DNA: TGTGCCAGCAGAAGCCAGGACAGGGCGGGTTACGAGCAGTACTTC
CDR3 protein: CASRSQDRAGYEQYF

clone size: once
J gene: TRBJ2-7
V gene: TRBV9
D gene: TRBD2
CDR3 DNA: TGTGCCAGCAGCGTAGGTGGAGCGGGGGGGCCCAAACTCTTCCACGAGCAGTACTTC
CDR3 protein: CASSVGGAGGPKLFHEQYF

clone size: .
J gene: TRBJ1-1
V gene: TRBV14
D gene: .
CDR3 DNA: TGTGCCAGCAGCCAAGATCCCTTCAATTTGGCTGAAGCTTTCTTT
CDR3 protein: CASSQDPFNLAEAFF

clone size: once
J gene: TRBJ1-2
V gene: TRBV6-5
D gene: .
CDR3 DNA: TGTGCCAGCAGTTACTCAAGGAACAGCGCTAACTATGGCTACACCTTC
CDR3 protein: CASSYSRNSANYGYTF

clone size: .
J gene: TRBJ2-2
V gene: TRBV7-9
D gene: .
CDR3 DNA: TGTGCTGAAGGGGCGAGGGCCGGGGAGCTGTTTTTT
CDR3 protein: CAEGARAGELFF

clone size: .
J gene: TRBJ2-3
V gene: TRBV29-1
D gene: .
CDR3 DNA: TGCAGCGTTGCTCCAGCCCCGAACACAGATACGCAGTATTTT
CDR3 protein: CSVAPAPNTDTQYF

clone size: once
J gene: TRBJ2-5
V gene: TRBV28
D gene: .
CDR3 DNA: TGTGCCAGCAGTTTAGTGCAGATGACCCAGTACTTC
CDR3 protein: CASSLVQMTQYF

clone size: .
J gene: TRBJ2-1
V gene: TRBV30
D gene: .
CDR3 DNA: TGTGCCTGGAGTGTACAAGGAAACACTCACAATGAGCAGTTCTTC
CDR3 protein: CAWSVQGNTHNEQFF

clone size: .
J gene: TRBJ1-3
V gene: TRBV15
D gene: .
CDR3 DNA: TGTGCCACCAGCAGAGACCGTGGAAACACCATATATTTT
CDR3 protein: CATSRDRGNTIYF

clone size: .
J gene: TRBJ1-6
V gene: TRBV10-3
D gene: TRBD1
CDR3 DNA: TGTGCCATCAGACCTGGACAGGGGGTAGGGTCACCCCTCCACTTT
CDR3 protein: CAIRPGQGVGSPLHF

clone size: once
J gene: TRBJ2-2
V gene: TRBV7-8
D gene: .
CDR3 DNA: TGTGCCAGCAGCCCAGGACCCAGGGGTCGCGGCACCGGGGAGCTGTTTTTT
CDR3 protein: CASSPGPRGRGTGELFF

clone size: .
J gene: TRBJ1-1
V gene: TRBV7-3
D gene: .
CDR3 DNA: TGTGCCAGCAGCTTAGCTGGACGGGCGAACACTGAAGCTTTCTTT
CDR3 protein: CASSLAGRANTEAFF

clone size: .
J gene: TRBJ1-2
V gene: TRBV3-1
D gene: .
CDR3 DNA: TGTGCCAGCAGCCGTACAGGGACTAACTATGGCTACACCTTC
CDR3 protein: CASSRTGTNYGYTF

clone size: .
J gene: TRBJ1-2
V gene: TRBV4-1
D gene: .
CDR3 DNA: TGCGCCAGCAGCCAAGCGGAGAGGAACTATGGCTACACCTTC
CDR3 protein: CASSQAERNYGYTF

clone size: .
J gene: TRBJ2-3
V gene: TRBV5-4
D gene: TRBD2
CDR3 DNA: TGTGCCAGCAGCTCCTTAGCGGGGCTGGATACGCAGTATTTT
CDR3 protein: CASSSLAGLDTQYF

clone size: .
J gene: TRBJ2-2
V gene: TRBV5-4
D gene: .
CDR3 DNA: TGTGCCAGCAGCTTAGACCCGGGGGCTGGGGAGCTGTTTTTT
CDR3 protein: CASSLDPGAGELFF

clone size: .
J gene: TRBJ1-5
V gene: TRBV20-1
D gene: .
CDR3 DNA: TGCAGTGCTAGAGATCGGCAACATCAGCCCCAGCATTTT
CDR3 protein: CSARDRQHQPQHF

clone size: .
J gene: TRBJ2-5
V gene: TRBV24-1
D gene: TRBD2
CDR3 DNA: TGTGCCACCAGTGAGGGAGGGCAGAACCAAGAGACCCAGTACTTC
CDR3 protein: CATSEGGQNQETQYF

clone size: .
J gene: TRBJ1-1
V gene: TRBV3-1
D gene: .
CDR3 DNA: TGTGCCAGCAGCCAAGTGGGGGAAGCTTTCTTT
CDR3 protein: CASSQVGEAFF

clone size: .
J gene: TRBJ2-7
V gene: TRBV5-4
D gene: .
CDR3 DNA: TGTGCCAGCAGCTTCGGACTTCAGGCCTACGAGCAGTACTTC
CDR3 protein: CASSFGLQAYEQYF

clone size: .
J gene: TRBJ2-5
V gene: TRBV5-1
D gene: .
CDR3 DNA: TGCGCCAGCAGCTTGGCCGTGCTGGAAAACCGCGGGGAGACCCAGTACTTC
CDR3 protein: CASSLAVLENRGETQYF

clone size: .
J gene: TRBJ1-1
V gene: TRBV12-3/TRBV12-4
D gene: .
CDR3 DNA: TGTGCCAGCGGGTTCGCTCGGGGGGGGAACACTGAAGCTTTCTTT
CDR3 protein: CASGFARGGNTEAFF

clone size: .
J gene: TRBJ2-1
V gene: TRBV4-1
D gene: .
CDR3 DNA: TGCGCCAGCAGCCAAGTCGATCTAATATCCTACAATGAGCAGTTCTTC
CDR3 protein: CASSQVDLISYNEQFF

clone size: .
J gene: TRBJ2-7
V gene: TRBV10-3
D gene: .
CDR3 DNA: TGTGCCACAGCTTTCGGGGACCGCGTTCTTTACGAGCAGTACTTC
CDR3 protein: CATAFGDRVLYEQYF

clone size: .
J gene: TRBJ1-5
V gene: TRBV30
D gene: .
CDR3 DNA: TGTGCCTGGAGTGATAAGGGGGGGACCAATCAGCCCCAGCATTTT
CDR3 protein: CAWSDKGGTNQPQHF

clone size: .
J gene: TRBJ1-3
V gene: TRBV3-1
D gene: .
CDR3 DNA: TGTGCCAGCAGCCAACGACAGGACTCTGGAAACACCATATATTTT
CDR3 protein: CASSQRQDSGNTIYF

clone size: .
J gene: TRBJ2-1
V gene: TRBV19
D gene: TRBD2
CDR3 DNA: TGTGCCAGTGTTGGTCGGGGGGGCGGGTACAATGAGCAGTTCTTC
CDR3 protein: CASVGRGGGYNEQFF

clone size: .
J gene: TRBJ2-2
V gene: TRBV6-6
D gene: .
CDR3 DNA: TGTGCCAGCAGTTATGGTCTTATGGCGAACACCGGGGAGCTGTTTTTT
CDR3 protein: CASSYGLMANTGELFF

clone size: .
J gene: TRBJ1-2
V gene: TRBV15
D gene: TRBD1
CDR3 DNA: TGTGCCACCAGCAGGGAATGGGACAGGCCCTACTATGGCTACACCTTC
CDR3 protein: CATSREWDRPYYGYTF

clone size: .
J gene: TRBJ2-5
V gene: TRBV18
D gene: .
CDR3 DNA: TGTGCCAGCTCACAATTCCAAGAGACCCAGTACTTC
CDR3 protein: CASSQFQETQYF

clone size: once
J gene: TRBJ1-3
V gene: TRBV12-3/TRBV12-4
D gene: .
CDR3 DNA: TGTGCCAGCAGCATATTTCAGGGAATGAGTGGAAACACCATATATTTT
CDR3 protein: CASSIFQGMSGNTIYF

clone size: .
J gene: TRBJ2-7
V gene: TRBV5-6
D gene: .
CDR3 DNA: TGTGCCAGCAGCGACGCGGGTTGGGGCAGAAACCACGAGCAGTACTTC
CDR3 protein: CASSDAGWGRNHEQYF

clone size: .
J gene: TRBJ2-5
V gene: TRBV29-1
D gene: .
CDR3 DNA: TGCAGCGTTGCTTCCACACAAGAGACCCAGTACTTC
CDR3 protein: CSVASTQETQYF